A selection of T cell receptor beta chains follows, all from one sample in a study of shared clonotypes between healthy human individuals. Assay used: immunoSEQ multiplex PCR; TCRdb lists only in-frame clones, some missing. Of some 1 million clones listed, about three quarters are singletons. The sequencing input was memory CD4+ T cells sorted from blood. The receptors stem from a man younger than 30 in good health. Each CDR3 is given with its conserved first and last residue. The D gene is left open where the match is weak. A row's size may be missing; if present it is once, few, many or a size class.

d_gene: -; v_gene: TRBV7-9; abundance: once; j_gene: TRBJ2-7; CDR3nt: TGTGCCAGCACCGAAGGGGTCTACGAGCAGTACTTC; CDR3aa: CASTEGVYEQYF
d_gene: -; v_gene: TRBV29-1; abundance: few; j_gene: TRBJ2-3; CDR3nt: TGCAGCGTTCCCGGCTCCTTGATAACAGATACGCAGTATTTT; CDR3aa: CSVPGSLITDTQYF
d_gene: -; v_gene: TRBV5-1; abundance: -; j_gene: TRBJ1-5; CDR3nt: TGCGCCAGCAGCTTCGGAGGTGACAATCAGCCCCAGCATTTT; CDR3aa: CASSFGGDNQPQHF
d_gene: TRBD1; v_gene: TRBV19; abundance: few; j_gene: TRBJ2-4; CDR3nt: TGTGCCAGTAGTACGGGACAGGGGTTAGGAAACATTCAGTACTTC; CDR3aa: CASSTGQGLGNIQYF
d_gene: -; v_gene: TRBV7-9; abundance: -; j_gene: TRBJ2-1; CDR3nt: TGTGCCAGCAGCTCCAGACAGTACAATGAGCAGTTCTTC; CDR3aa: CASSSRQYNEQFF
d_gene: TRBD2; v_gene: TRBV7-2; abundance: -; j_gene: TRBJ2-1; CDR3nt: TGTGCCAGCAGCACCCGAGGGAGCGGGAGGGCAGACAATGAGCAGTTCTTC; CDR3aa: CASSTRGSGRADNEQFF
d_gene: -; v_gene: TRBV6-6; abundance: once; j_gene: TRBJ2-7; CDR3nt: TGTGCCAGCAGTTACTATAATGGGGCACACGAGCAGTACTTC; CDR3aa: CASSYYNGAHEQYF
d_gene: TRBD2; v_gene: TRBV7-2; abundance: -; j_gene: TRBJ2-7; CDR3nt: TGTGCCAGCAGCCGTTCACTAGCGACCTCCTACGAGCAGTACTTC; CDR3aa: CASSRSLATSYEQYF
d_gene: -; v_gene: TRBV7-2; abundance: -; j_gene: TRBJ1-2; CDR3nt: TGTGCCAGCAGCTCTACCCGGGGGCGCGGGGTAGGCTACACCTTC; CDR3aa: CASSSTRGRGVGYTF
d_gene: TRBD1; v_gene: TRBV5-1; abundance: -; j_gene: TRBJ2-5; CDR3nt: TGCGCCAGCAGCCCCGCCCCGACAGGGGGAGGCGAGACCCAGTACTTC; CDR3aa: CASSPAPTGGGETQYF
d_gene: -; v_gene: TRBV14; abundance: -; j_gene: TRBJ2-5; CDR3nt: TGTGCCAGAAAAGAGACCCAGTACTTC; CDR3aa: CARKETQYF
d_gene: TRBD2; v_gene: TRBV5-1; abundance: -; j_gene: TRBJ2-1; CDR3nt: TGCGCCAGCAGCTTGCGACTAGCGGGAGGGAGTGAGCAGTTCTTC; CDR3aa: CASSLRLAGGSEQFF
d_gene: -; v_gene: TRBV10-3; abundance: few; j_gene: TRBJ1-2; CDR3nt: TGTGCCATCAGTGGAAACAGGGATGACTATGGCTACACCTTC; CDR3aa: CAISGNRDDYGYTF
d_gene: TRBD1; v_gene: TRBV27; abundance: -; j_gene: TRBJ1-2; CDR3nt: TGTGCCAGCAGTTCGGGAACAGGGGGCGTATCAGGAGGGGACTATGGCTACACCTTC; CDR3aa: CASSSGTGGVSGGDYGYTF
d_gene: -; v_gene: TRBV7-2; abundance: -; j_gene: TRBJ1-5; CDR3nt: TGTGCCAGCAGCTTAGCCACAGGGCTCCTAGAGCCCCAGCATTTT; CDR3aa: CASSLATGLLEPQHF
d_gene: -; v_gene: TRBV18; abundance: -; j_gene: TRBJ1-1; CDR3nt: TGTGCCAGCTCACAGGGTATCGACACTGAAGCTTTCTTT; CDR3aa: CASSQGIDTEAFF
d_gene: -; v_gene: TRBV19; abundance: -; j_gene: TRBJ1-5; CDR3nt: TGTGCCAGTAGTATTGGGGGGGACAATCAGCCCCAGCATTTT; CDR3aa: CASSIGGDNQPQHF
d_gene: -; v_gene: TRBV28; abundance: -; j_gene: TRBJ1-4; CDR3nt: TGTGCCAGCAGTTTAGCTGGGGGCCTTAATGAAAAACTGTTTTTT; CDR3aa: CASSLAGGLNEKLFF
d_gene: TRBD1; v_gene: TRBV5-1; abundance: few; j_gene: TRBJ2-1; CDR3nt: TGCGCCAGGATCGAGGGACAGGGCTCCTACAATGAGCAGTTCTTC; CDR3aa: CARIEGQGSYNEQFF
d_gene: -; v_gene: TRBV18; abundance: -; j_gene: TRBJ1-1; CDR3nt: TGTGCCAGCTCACCAAACGACGGGGGCACTGAAGCTTTCTTT; CDR3aa: CASSPNDGGTEAFF
d_gene: -; v_gene: TRBV12-5; abundance: -; j_gene: TRBJ1-1; CDR3nt: TGTGCTAGTGGGGGGGACGAGTCAAGGGAGCTAAGGTACACTGAAGCTTTCTTT; CDR3aa: CASGGDESRELRYTEAFF
d_gene: -; v_gene: TRBV6-6; abundance: -; j_gene: TRBJ2-3; CDR3nt: TGTGCCAGCAGTTACGTAGATACGCAGTATTTT; CDR3aa: CASSYVDTQYF